The 13 T cell receptor beta chains listed next were all sequenced from one sample in a study of type 1 regulatory T cells. No antigens are known for them. TCRdb independently ran MiXCR on the reads; one entry per CDR3 protein. Here the sample spans about 24,000 distinct CDR3 sequences, 55% to 80% being singletons. Sequencing used cultured T cells, either the whole culture or a sorted T cell fraction (not recorded which). Specified subset: Tr1-enriched cell product generated in vitro against host alloantigens. The receptors shown here come from a human donor in good health.

V gene TRBV7-2 combines with J gene TRBJ2-7; 9 nucleotides align to TRBD2. The CDR3 has 16 residues. In germline, CDR1 is SGHTA, CDR2 FQGNSA. Germline trimming cut 6 bases from V and 4 bases from J; bases unmatched to any gene: 13. The CDR3 coding sequence is TGTGCCAGCAGTCCGGGGGTAGCGGGGGACCCATACGAGCAGTACTTC. Its protein is CASSPGVAGDPYEQYF.

The rearrangement links TRBV5-1 to TRBJ1-4, with 7 nucleotides matching TRBD1. The CDR3 length is 15 residues. CDR1 and CDR2 (germline): SGHRS, YFSETQ. Trimming cost V 3 bases and J 6 bases; bases outside gene matches: 8. This chain's CDR3 is CASSSKGGWDEKLFF. As DNA, the CDR3 is TGCGCCAGCAGCTCTAAAGGGGGCTGGGATGAAAAACTGTTTTTT.

The chain employs TRBV7-3 and TRBJ2-1, with D tentatively TRBD2 (6 bases). This CDR3 is built from 15 residues. V was cut by 1 base and J by 4 bases, with 11 bases left in between. CDR1 and CDR2 from the germline V gene are SGHTA and FQGTGA. The CDR3 DNA follows: TGTGCCAGCAGCTTAATGGCTAGCGAGTACAATGAGCAGTTCTTC. Protein sequence: CASSLMASEYNEQFF. Complete variable domain (other parts from reference TRBV7-3 and TRBJ2-1): GAGVSQTPSNKVTEKGKYVELRCDPISGHTALYWYRQSLGQGPEFLIYFQGTGAADDSGLPNDRFFAVRPEGSVSTLKIQRTERGDSAVYLCASSLMASEYNEQFFGPGTRLTVL.

The chain employs TRBV6-1 and TRBJ1-2, with 7 bases lining up with TRBD1. CDR1 and CDR2 from the germline V gene are MNHNS and SASEGT. The ends lost 2 bases at V and 9 bases at J; junction bases unmatched: 15. CDR3 length: 16 amino acids. CDR3 sequence reads: CASSETGVPAWISYTF. CDR3 nucleotide sequence: TGTGCCAGCAGTGAAACAGGGGTGCCCGCCTGGATAAGCTACACCTTC.

The gene calls are TRBV10-3 and TRBJ2-7; D is possibly TRBD1 (6 bases). Germline V gives CDR1 ENHRY, CDR2 SYGVKD. V shed 9 bases and J shed 2 bases, with 14 bases lying between them. This CDR3 comprises 13 residues. The CDR3 region is CAIKGGQTYEQYF. Here the CDR3 DNA reads TGTGCCATAAAGGGCGGACAGACCTACGAGCAGTACTTC.

The chain joins TRBV20-1 to TRBJ2-3; TRBD2 matches 16 bases. CDR1 is DFQATT, CDR2 SNEGSKA, per germline (reference sequence). The CDR3 has 16 amino acids. Trimming took 3 bases from V and 5 from J; bases not matched to a gene: 5. The CDR3 sequence is CSASLGLAGGQDTQYF. The CDR3 DNA is TGCAGTGCTAGTTTGGGACTAGCGGGGGGGCAAGATACGCAGTATTTT.

In nucleotides, the CDR3 is TGCAGTGCTAGACCTCCCAGCGGGGGCGGCTCCTACGAGCAGTACTTC. Protein: CSARPPSGGGSYEQYF. The chain uses TRBV20-1 and TRBJ2-7; TRBD2 aligns across 8 bases. CDR3 length: 16 residues. V shed 2 bases, J shed 0 bases, and the junction held 9 bases outside the gene matches. In germline, CDR1 is DFQATT, CDR2 SNEGSKA (reference sequence).

The chain carries TRBV20-1 and TRBJ2-1; 9 bases line up with TRBD2. CDR3 length equals 14 residues. Trimming took 2 bases from V and 9 from J; bases not matched to a gene: 8. Germline V CDR1 and CDR2: DFQATT, SNEGSKA (reference sequence). The CDR3 region is CSARPAGGRREQFF. The CDR3 DNA sequence: TGCAGTGCTAGACCAGCGGGGGGCCGACGTGAGCAGTTCTTC.

This clonotype was observed a few times. The chain carries TRBV20-1 and TRBJ1-4; 7 bases map to TRBD1. V was clipped by 0 bases and J by 8 bases; unmatched bases: 6. The CDR3 loop spans 14 amino acids. Germline V CDR1 and CDR2: DFQATT, SNEGSKA (reference sequence). The DNA for the CDR3 is TGCAGTGCTAGAGAACAGGGGAGGCACGAAAAACTGTTTTTT. It yields the protein CSAREQGRHEKLFF.

V and J are TRBV3-1 and TRBJ2-6; D unclear. This CDR3 has 16 amino acids. Germline CDR1 LGHDT, CDR2 YNNKEL (reference sequence). The V end was cut by 0 bases, the J end by 4 bases, with 10 bases between. The CDR3, as DNA: TGTGCCAGCAGCCAAGATATTACTCTCGGGGCCAACGTCCTGACTTTC. Translation: CASSQDITLGANVLTF.

The chain couples TRBV7-9 to TRBJ1-1, with D perhaps matching TRBD1 (5 bases). Germline V gene sequence: CDR1 SEHNR, CDR2 FQNEAQ (reference sequence). Deletions cut 1 base from V and 1 base from J, with 13 bases between. This CDR3 has 16 amino acids. The CDR3 reads CASSLVSSGPNTEAFF. DNA for the CDR3: TGTGCCAGCAGCTTAGTTTCCTCAGGGCCGAACACTGAAGCTTTCTTT.

In its sample, this clonotype was seen a few times. V gene TRBV20-1 combines with J gene TRBJ2-5; 7 nucleotides agree with TRBD2. Trimming cost V 5 bases and J 4 bases; bases outside gene matches: 10. The CDR3 has 14 residues. Germline V gene lookup returns CDR1 DFQATT and CDR2 SNEGSKA (reference sequence). The CDR3 region is CSADPAGSIETQYF. CDR3 nucleotide sequence: TGCAGTGCTGACCCAGCGGGGAGCATAGAGACCCAGTACTTC.

The chain has TRBV7-2 and TRBJ2-5; 7 nucleotides line up with TRBD2. The CDR3 has 14 residues. The V gene's germline CDR1 is SGHTA and CDR2 FQGNSA. J gave up 3 bases and V 4 bases, and 5 bases lay outside the gene matches. The CDR3 DNA sequence: TGTGCCAGCAGCTCCGGGACTACCAAAGAGACCCAGTACTTC. The encoded protein is CASSSGTTKETQYF.